Presented here are 20 T cell receptor beta chains from one specimen sequenced in a study of blood T cells in healthy people across ages. Alongside a J-beta primer mix, a sample-barcoded 5' primer served in a second PCR lasting roughly 6 to 12 cycles. TCRdb re-called the 5' RACE reads through MiXCR, storing one row per CDR3 protein. Altogether about 940,000 distinct CDR3 sequences are present, roughly 50% being singletons, with the ten largest covering roughly an eighth. Sequences were obtained from blood. Source of these receptors: a man aged 30 to 45 in good health.

The J gene is TRBJ2-3, the V gene TRBV20-1; D is undetermined. Deletions cut 6 bases from V and 9 bases from J, with 10 bases between. From germline, CDR1 is DFQATT and CDR2 SNEGSKA (reference sequence). CDR3 length equals 10 residues. In nucleotides, the CDR3 is TGCAGTGCCCCCCCGAGAACGCAGTATTTT. It translates to CSAPPRTQYF.

CDR3 amino acids: CASSATSDTQYF. CDR3 coding DNA: TGTGCCAGCAGCGCAACATCAGATACGCAGTATTTT. The chain joins TRBV9 to TRBJ2-3; no definite D call. Germline V gene data show CDR1 as SGDLS and CDR2 as YYNGEE. The CDR3 has 12 amino acids. V dropped 3 bases and J dropped 4 bases, with 6 bases sitting between them.

The chain's CDR3 is CASSLGDRHNEQFF. The CDR3 DNA is TGTGCCAGCAGCTTGGGAGACAGGCACAATGAGCAGTTCTTC. The gene calls are TRBV5-6 and TRBJ2-1; D perhaps matches TRBD1 (6 bases). V was clipped by 0 bases and J by 5 bases, with 9 bases between them. This CDR3 is 14 amino acids long. Germline CDR1 SGHDT, CDR2 YYEEEE.

Only a few counts were recorded for this clonotype. The CDR3 DNA follows: TGCGCCAGCAGCCAAGTCATCGGTTACAATGAGCAGTTCTTC. It codes for CASSQVIGYNEQFF. J is TRBJ2-1 and V is TRBV4-3; D gene unclear. Germline loops: CDR1 LGHNA, CDR2 YSLEER. Between the trimmed V and J ends, which lost 1 base and 4 bases, there was a span of 8 bases. This CDR3 comprises 14 residues.

In the case of this clonotype: One junction end does not reproduce the germline sequence, and a read error may be involved. The rearrangement links TRBV10-3 to TRBJ1-5; D remains unclear. This CDR3 comprises 14 residues. Germline V lookup: CDR1 ENHRY, CDR2 SYGVKD. The CDR3 nucleotides are TGTGCCGTCAGTGAGGCACCCGACAATCAGCCCCAGCATTTT. It translates to CAVSEAPDNQPQHF.

The V call is TRBV20-1, the J call TRBJ1-1; D is ambiguous. The CDR3 spans 11 residues. CDR1 is DFQATT and CDR2 is SNEGSKA in the germline V gene (reference sequence). Trimming cost V 4 bases and J 4 bases, with 7 bases left between them. CDR3 loop: CSAMSGTEAFF. CDR3 nucleotide sequence: TGCAGTGCTATGTCGGGCACTGAAGCTTTCTTT.

V is TRBV5-1 and J is TRBJ2-1, with 9 bases lining up with TRBD2. With 2 bases clipped from V and 7 bases from J, the junction kept 7 bases outside the gene matches. Germline assignment: CDR1 SGHRS and CDR2 YFSETQ. This CDR3 contains 15 residues. The CDR3 is CASSLTPSGVNEQFF. DNA for the CDR3: TGCGCCAGCAGCTTAACGCCTAGCGGGGTAAATGAGCAGTTCTTC.

This clonotype was counted a few times. V and J are TRBV12-3 or TRBV12-4 and TRBJ2-1; a weak D match, TRBD1 (6 bases). V lost 6 bases, J lost 4 bases, and 16 bases lay in between. The CDR3 consists of 15 residues. CDR3 nucleotides: TGTGCCAGCAGGCTCTCGGACAGCTTATACAATGAGCAGTTCTTC. Translating it yields CASRLSDSLYNEQFF.

The chain carries TRBV18 and TRBJ2-2; D is perhaps TRBD1 or TRBD2 (5 bases each). CDR1 is KGHSH, CDR2 LQKENI, per germline. The CDR3 totals 14 residues. V was shortened by 4 bases and J by 8 bases, with 14 bases between the two germline ends. This CDR3 is CASSLDIGAGELFF. In nucleotides, the CDR3 is TGTGCCAGCTCACTGGACATCGGGGCGGGGGAGCTGTTTTTT.

The V gene is TRBV30, the J gene TRBJ1-1; D is unresolved. CDR1 and CDR2 (germline): GTSNPN, SVGIG (reference sequence). CDR3 length equals 13 residues. V gave up 4 bases and J gave up 1 base, with 10 bases separating them. DNA of the CDR3: TGTGCCTGGACCAAAGGGCCGAACACTGAAGCTTTCTTT. Translating it yields CAWTKGPNTEAFF.

This clonotype came up a few times. This rearrangement joins TRBV15 to TRBJ2-7; D perhaps matches TRBD1 (5 bases). V was cut by 4 bases and J by 4 bases, with 11 bases left in between. The CDR3 is made up of 13 amino acids. Germline V gene lookup returns CDR1 LNHNV and CDR2 YYDKDF (reference sequence). The CDR3 spells CATSIDSLYEQYF. CDR3 sequence (DNA): TGTGCCACCAGCATAGACAGCCTATACGAGCAGTACTTC.

The chain is built from TRBV6-6 and TRBJ2-5; 9 bases fit TRBD2. CDR3 length: 15 residues. Germline V CDR1 and CDR2: MNHNY, SVGAGI (reference sequence). The V and J ends lost 4 bases and 7 bases, in that order; junction bases with no gene match: 10. CDR3 sequence: CASSSIAGAAGTQYF. As DNA, the CDR3 is TGTGCCAGCAGTTCCATAGCGGGGGCGGCAGGGACCCAGTACTTC.

The CDR3 DNA reads as TGTGCCAGCAGTCCCCGACAGGGTGACACTGAAGCTTTCTTT. This encodes CASSPRQGDTEAFF. The chain couples TRBV7-9 to TRBJ1-1, with 7 bases lining up with TRBD1. CDR3 length: 14 residues. With 6 bases clipped from V and 3 bases from J, the junction kept 7 bases outside the gene matches. Germline CDR1 and CDR2: SEHNR and FQNEAQ (reference sequence). The whole variable domain, remainder taken from reference TRBV7-9 and TRBJ1-1, is DTGVSQNPRHKITKRGQNVTFRCDPISEHNRLYWYRQTLGQGPEFLTYFQNEAQLEKSRLLSDRFSAERPKGSFSTLEIQRTEQGDSAMYLCASSPRQGDTEAFFGQGTRLTVV.

This clonotype was seen many times. V gene TRBV28 combines with J gene TRBJ2-5; either TRBD1 or TRBD2 may fit D (5 bases each). V was cut by 3 bases and J by 5 bases, with 13 bases left in between. This CDR3 comprises 14 residues. Germline V gene sequence: CDR1 MDHEN, CDR2 SYDVKM. The CDR3 loop is CASSFPLGVETQYF. CDR3 DNA: TGTGCCAGCAGTTTCCCGCTGGGGGTCGAGACCCAGTACTTC.

This chain connects TRBV7-8 to TRBJ1-4, with a tentative D call TRBD1 (5 bases). Germline CDR1 and CDR2: SGHVS and FQNEAQ. The CDR3 has 14 residues. V was shortened by 5 bases and J by 6 bases, with 13 bases between the two germline ends. The DNA of the CDR3 is TGTGCCAGCAGCCCAGACAGTACCTATGAAAAACTGTTTTTT. This codes for CASSPDSTYEKLFF. Full variable domain (missing parts from reference TRBV7-8 and TRBJ1-4): GAGVSQSPRYKVAKRGQDVALRCDPISGHVSLFWYQQALGQGPEFLTYFQNEAQLDKSGLPSDRFFAERPEGSVSTLKIQRTQQEDSAVYLCASSPDSTYEKLFFGSGTQLSVL.

This clonotype was seen at least ten times. The rearrangement joins TRBV4-2 to TRBJ1-4; tentative D call: TRBD1 (5 bases). This CDR3 contains 15 residues. Trimming pared 0 bases from V and 8 bases from J, leaving 13 bases between. Germline V gives CDR1 LGHNA, CDR2 YNFKEQ. The CDR3 sequence is CASSQDGGVREKLFF. The DNA of the CDR3 is TGTGCCAGCAGCCAAGATGGGGGAGTTAGGGAAAAACTGTTTTTT.

This clonotype was detected many times. This sequence joins TRBV10-3 and TRBJ2-1; no firm D call. The CDR3 contains 16 residues. Germline V gene lookup returns CDR1 ENHRY and CDR2 SYGVKD. V lost 0 bases to trimming and J lost 4 bases, with 13 bases between them. The CDR3 spells CAISESIVRSYNEQFF. CDR3 DNA sequence: TGTGCCATCAGTGAGTCGATTGTCCGGAGTTACAATGAGCAGTTCTTC.

This clonotype was seen a handful of times. The V gene is TRBV6-5, the J gene TRBJ1-1; 7 bases align to TRBD1. The germline V gene has CDR1 MNHEY and CDR2 SVGAGI. V was clipped by 0 bases and J by 1 base; unmatched bases: 2. This CDR3 spans 15 amino acids. The CDR3 nucleotides read TGTGCCAGCAGTTACTCGAGGACAGGGAACACTGAAGCTTTCTTT. Translating gives CASSYSRTGNTEAFF.

This clonotype came up a few times. The chain employs TRBV7-2 and TRBJ2-4; unclear D gene. Per the germline V gene, CDR1 is SGHTA and CDR2 is FQGNSA. V shed 2 bases and J shed 4 bases, with 12 bases lying between them. The CDR3 is 15 residues long. The CDR3 bases are TGTGCCAGCAGCTTACCCCTTCGTGAAAAAAACATTCAGTACTTC. Protein sequence: CASSLPLREKNIQYF. Complete variable domain (other parts from reference TRBV7-2 and TRBJ2-4): GAGVSQSPSNKVTEKGKDVELRCDPISGHTALYWYRQSLGQGLEFLIYFQGNSAPDKSGLPSDRFSAERTGGSVSTLTIQRTQQEDSAVYLCASSLPLREKNIQYFGAGTRLSVL.

This clonotype has a handful of counts. CDR3 region: CASSSGTSGASRYEQYF. The CDR3 nucleotides are TGTGCCAGCAGCTCCGGGACTAGCGGGGCCTCCCGCTACGAGCAGTACTTC. This chain joins TRBV7-2 and TRBJ2-7; 13 positions match TRBD2. This CDR3 is 17 amino acids long. From germline, CDR1 is SGHTA and CDR2 FQGNSA. Germline trimming cut 4 bases from V and 3 bases from J; bases unmatched to any gene: 9.